These 11 T cell receptor beta chains were sequenced from one sample in a study of T cell repertoires in cytomegalovirus infection. TCRdb re-analysed the reads in MiXCR, keeping a single row per CDR3 protein. The table includes about 76,000 distinct CDR3 sequences, 3.5% to 4.5% detected once. Source material: PBMCs. The receptors were sampled from a human donor in good health (CMV status not recorded). Some clones in this sample may be carry-over from other donors' samples.

Ten or more counts support this clonotype. The gene calls are TRBV6-2 or TRBV6-3 and TRBJ2-3, with 10 nucleotides matching TRBD1. V was pared by 2 bases and J by 4 bases, with 0 bases of the junction left unmatched. Germline values: CDR1 MNHEY, CDR2 SVGEGT. The CDR3 runs 14 residues. This CDR3 reads CASSYGTGADTQYF. The CDR3 nucleotides are TGTGCCAGCAGTTACGGGACAGGGGCAGATACGCAGTATTTT.

This clonotype was seen at least ten times. In nucleotides, the CDR3 is TGCAGTGCTAGCAGGACGAGCTCTGGAAACACCATATATTTT. Translating gives CSASRTSSGNTIYF. V usage is TRBV20-1 and J usage is TRBJ1-3; D is undetermined. The CDR3 has 14 amino acids. The germline gives CDR1 DFQATT, CDR2 SNEGSKA (reference sequence). Trimming shortened V by 3 bases and J by 0 bases, and 9 bases separated the two germline ends.

In this sample, this clonotype turned up many times. The gene calls are TRBV5-6 and TRBJ2-5; D might be TRBD2 (6 bases). CDR3 length: 16 residues. The germline V gene has CDR1 SGHDT and CDR2 YYEEEE. V was pared by 4 bases and J by 3 bases, with 19 bases between. DNA for the CDR3: TGTGCCAGCAGCCCGCCAGGGCGGGGATTTGAAGAGACCCAGTACTTC. The encoded protein is CASSPPGRGFEETQYF.

In this sample, this clonotype turned up many times. CDR3 in DNA: TGCAGTGCTAGAGATAGCGGGACAGGGGAGGGTTCACCCCTCCACTTT. This codes for CSARDSGTGEGSPLHF. This chain uses TRBV20-1 with TRBJ1-6; 10 bases agree with TRBD1. Germline V gene sequence: CDR1 DFQATT, CDR2 SNEGSKA (reference sequence). V lost 0 bases and J lost 9; bases outside the gene matches: 8. This CDR3 has 16 residues.

This clonotype was seen ten or more times. This rearrangement joins TRBV7-3 to TRBJ2-3; D unresolved. CDR1 and CDR2 from the germline V gene are SGHTA and FQGTGA. The ends were cut back, 5 bases at V and 2 bases at J, with 5 bases in the middle. The CDR3 sequence is 12 residues long. The DNA for the CDR3 is TGTGCCAGCAGCCCCGACACAGATACGCAGTATTTT. Amino acid sequence: CASSPDTDTQYF.

This sequence joins TRBV12-3 or TRBV12-4 and TRBJ1-5; tentatively, D is TRBD1 (6 bases). This CDR3 region has 14 residues. V shed 4 bases and J shed 3 bases, with 10 bases lying between them. This CDR3 reads CASSSDRSNQPQHF. CDR3 bases: TGTGCCAGCAGTTCGGACAGATCCAATCAGCCCCAGCATTTT.

This clonotype came up many times. The V call is TRBV12-3 or TRBV12-4, the J call TRBJ2-1; D not certain. The CDR3 totals 11 residues. V lost 6 bases and J 12 bases, leaving 12 bases between the germline ends. CDR3 nucleotides: TGTGCCAGCAGCCGACGTACGGGGCAGTTCTTC. Translated: CASSRRTGQFF.

The chain carries TRBV5-6 and TRBJ2-7, with D perhaps matching TRBD2 (5 bases). Germline lookup yields CDR1 SGHDT and CDR2 YYEEEE. This CDR3 has 13 amino acids. Between the trimmed V and J ends, which lost 4 bases and 7 bases, there was a span of 15 bases. CDR3 amino acids: CASSPMVVAEQYF. In nucleotides, the CDR3 is TGTGCCAGCAGCCCCATGGTAGTAGCGGAGCAGTACTTC.

V gene TRBV24-1 combines with J gene TRBJ1-3; the D gene is possibly TRBD1 (6 bases). The CDR3 runs to 15 residues. Per the germline V gene, CDR1 is KGHDR and CDR2 is SFDVKD. The germline V and J ends were trimmed by 4 bases and 6 bases, with 15 bases remaining between them. Written as DNA, the CDR3 is TGTGCCACCAGTGAAGGCGCAGGGGCGGAAAACACCATATATTTT. This encodes CATSEGAGAENTIYF.

This clonotype came up many times. The chain carries TRBV7-6 and TRBJ2-6, with a possible D match to TRBD1 (5 bases). The V and J ends lost 3 bases and 1 base respectively, with 13 bases between them. The CDR3 runs 17 residues. CDR1 and CDR2 from the germline V gene are SGHVS and FNYEAQ. CDR3 loop: CASSFRGPGSGANVLTF. CDR3 bases: TGTGCCAGCAGCTTTAGGGGTCCAGGGTCTGGGGCCAACGTCCTGACTTTC.

About this clonotype: This may stem from a read error, because a much larger clone lies one nucleotide away. The gene calls are TRBV7-2 and TRBJ1-2; possible D gene TRBD1, 5 bases. This CDR3 contains 13 residues. The germline V gene encodes CDR1 SGHTA and CDR2 FQGNSA. Here the CDR3 DNA reads TGTGTCAGCGGACAAGGGACGGCCTATGGCTACACCTTC. The encoded protein is CVSGQGTAYGYTF.